The T cell receptor beta chain described here comes from a study of blood T cell repertoires in COVID-19. Using immunoSEQ multiplex PCR, the repertoire was profiled, and TCRdb retains in-frame clones only, with some absent. The table includes about 220,000 clones, 80% to 90% detected once. The CDR3 is made up of 15 amino acids. J was trimmed by 7 bases and V by 7 bases; bases with no gene match: 12. Looked up from germline, CDR1 is LNHDA and CDR2 is SQIVND (reference sequence). Material: PBMCs or T cells enriched from blood (not recorded which). V gene TRBV19 combines with J gene TRBJ1-1; 10 bases match TRBD1. The receptor was isolated from a woman aged 40-49 years with acute COVID-19. The CDR3 bases are TGTGCCAGTACCACAAGGGGACAGGGGCGGAGTGAAGCTTTCTTT. Its protein is CASTTRGQGRSEAFF.